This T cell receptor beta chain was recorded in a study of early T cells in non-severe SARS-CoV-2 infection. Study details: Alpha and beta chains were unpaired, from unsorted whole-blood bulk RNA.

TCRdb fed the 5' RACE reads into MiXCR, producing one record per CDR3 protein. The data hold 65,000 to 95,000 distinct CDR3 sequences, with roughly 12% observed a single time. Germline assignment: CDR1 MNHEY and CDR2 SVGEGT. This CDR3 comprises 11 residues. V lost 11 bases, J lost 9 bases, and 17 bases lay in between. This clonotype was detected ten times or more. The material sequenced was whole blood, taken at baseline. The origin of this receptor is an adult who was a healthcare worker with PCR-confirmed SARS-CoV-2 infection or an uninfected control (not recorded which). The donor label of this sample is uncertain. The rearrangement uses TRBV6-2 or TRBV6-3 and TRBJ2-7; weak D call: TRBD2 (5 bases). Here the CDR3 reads CAGINCGRQYF. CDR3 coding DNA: TGTGCCGGAATAAATTGCGGGCGGCAGTACTTC.